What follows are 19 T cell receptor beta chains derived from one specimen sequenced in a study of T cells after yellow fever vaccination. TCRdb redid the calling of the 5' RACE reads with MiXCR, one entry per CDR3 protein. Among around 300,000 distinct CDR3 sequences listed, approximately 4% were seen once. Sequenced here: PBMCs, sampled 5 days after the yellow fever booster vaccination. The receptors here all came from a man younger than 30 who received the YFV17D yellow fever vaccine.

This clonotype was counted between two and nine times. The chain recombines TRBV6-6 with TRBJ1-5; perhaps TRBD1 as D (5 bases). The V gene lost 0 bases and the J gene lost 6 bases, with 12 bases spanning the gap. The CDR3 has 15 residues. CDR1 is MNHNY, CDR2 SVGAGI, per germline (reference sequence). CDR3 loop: CASSYSRRDSQPQHF. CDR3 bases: TGTGCCAGCAGTTACTCCAGACGGGACTCTCAGCCCCAGCATTTT.

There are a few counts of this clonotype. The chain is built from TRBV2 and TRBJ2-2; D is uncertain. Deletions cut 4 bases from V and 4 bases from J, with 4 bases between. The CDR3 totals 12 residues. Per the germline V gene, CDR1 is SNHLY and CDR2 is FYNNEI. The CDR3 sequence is CASSGRTGELFF. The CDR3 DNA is TGTGCCAGCAGTGGACGCACCGGGGAGCTGTTTTTT.

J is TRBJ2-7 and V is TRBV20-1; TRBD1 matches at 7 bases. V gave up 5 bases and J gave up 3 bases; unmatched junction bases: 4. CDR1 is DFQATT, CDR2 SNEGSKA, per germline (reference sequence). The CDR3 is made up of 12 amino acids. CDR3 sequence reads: CSAGQAIYEQYV. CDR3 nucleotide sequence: TGCAGTGCTGGACAGGCGATCTACGAGCAGTACGTC.

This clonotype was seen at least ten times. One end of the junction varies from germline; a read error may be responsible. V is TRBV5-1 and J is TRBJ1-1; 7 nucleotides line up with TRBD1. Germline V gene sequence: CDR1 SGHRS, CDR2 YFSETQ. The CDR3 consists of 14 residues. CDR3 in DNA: TGCGCCAGCAGGTTGGGACAGTCGAACACTGAAGCTTTCTTT. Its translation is CASRLGQSNTEAFF.

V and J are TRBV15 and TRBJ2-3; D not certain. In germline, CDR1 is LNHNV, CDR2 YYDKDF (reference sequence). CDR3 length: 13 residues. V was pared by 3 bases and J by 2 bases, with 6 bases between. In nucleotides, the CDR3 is TGTGCCACCAGCAGGACTTTCACAGATACGCAGTATTTT. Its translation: CATSRTFTDTQYF.

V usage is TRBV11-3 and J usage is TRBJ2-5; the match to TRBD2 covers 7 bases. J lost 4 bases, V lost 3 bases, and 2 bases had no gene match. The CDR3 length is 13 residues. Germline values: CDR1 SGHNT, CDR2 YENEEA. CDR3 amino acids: CASSFIAGETQYF. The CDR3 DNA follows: TGTGCCAGCAGCTTCATAGCGGGAGAGACCCAGTACTTC.

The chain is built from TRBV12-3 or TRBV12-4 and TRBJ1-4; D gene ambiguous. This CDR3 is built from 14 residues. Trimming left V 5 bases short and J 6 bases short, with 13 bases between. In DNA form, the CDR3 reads TGTGCCAGCAGTCAGGCCTCGCGGTATGAAAAACTGTTTTTT. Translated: CASSQASRYEKLFF.

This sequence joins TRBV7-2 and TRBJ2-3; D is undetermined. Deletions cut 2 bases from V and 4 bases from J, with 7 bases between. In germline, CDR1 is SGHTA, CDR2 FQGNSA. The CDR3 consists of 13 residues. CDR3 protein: CASSLRDPDTQYF. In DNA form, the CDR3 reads TGTGCCAGCAGCTTACGAGATCCAGATACGCAGTATTTT.

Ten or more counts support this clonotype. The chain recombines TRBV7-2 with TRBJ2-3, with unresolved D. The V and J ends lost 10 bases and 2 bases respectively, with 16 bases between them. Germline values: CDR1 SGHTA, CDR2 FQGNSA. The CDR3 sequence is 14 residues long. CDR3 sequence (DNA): TGTGCCAACGCTCAAGTCCCCTTCACAGATACGCAGTATTTT. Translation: CANAQVPFTDTQYF.

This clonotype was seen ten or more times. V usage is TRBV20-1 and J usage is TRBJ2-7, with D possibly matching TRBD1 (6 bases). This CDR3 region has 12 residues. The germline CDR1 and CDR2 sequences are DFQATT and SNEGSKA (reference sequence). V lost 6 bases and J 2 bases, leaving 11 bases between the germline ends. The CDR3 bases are TGCAGTGCAAAAGAGGGGGCCTACGAGCAGTACTTC. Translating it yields CSAKEGAYEQYF.

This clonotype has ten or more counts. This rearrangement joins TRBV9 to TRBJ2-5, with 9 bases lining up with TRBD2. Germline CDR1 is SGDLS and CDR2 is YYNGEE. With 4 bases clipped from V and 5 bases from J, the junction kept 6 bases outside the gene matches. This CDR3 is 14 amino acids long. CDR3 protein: CASSTSGPRETQYF. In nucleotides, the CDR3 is TGTGCCAGCAGCACTAGCGGGCCCAGGGAGACCCAGTACTTC. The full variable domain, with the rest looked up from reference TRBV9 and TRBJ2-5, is DSGVTQTPKHLITATGQRVTLRCSPRSGDLSVYWYQQSLDQGLQFLIQYYNGEERAKGNILERFSAQQFPDLHSELNLSSLELGDSALYFCASSTSGPRETQYFGPGTRLLVL.

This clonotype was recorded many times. The CDR3: CASSQESRGGADTQYF. CDR3 bases: TGCGCCAGCAGCCAAGAATCCAGGGGTGGTGCAGATACGCAGTATTTT. This chain joins TRBV4-1 and TRBJ2-3; possibly TRBD1 for D (6 bases). Germline assignment: CDR1 MGHRA and CDR2 YSYEKL. The CDR3 sequence is 16 residues long. With 0 bases removed from V and 4 bases from J, the gap between germline ends came to 14 bases.

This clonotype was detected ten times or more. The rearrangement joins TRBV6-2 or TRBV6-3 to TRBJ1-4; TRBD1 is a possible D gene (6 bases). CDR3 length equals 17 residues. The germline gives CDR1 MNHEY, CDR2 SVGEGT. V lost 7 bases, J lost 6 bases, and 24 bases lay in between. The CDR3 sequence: CASTRTSRGLRDEKLFF. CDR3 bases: TGTGCCAGCACCCGGACTTCCAGGGGCCTGAGGGATGAAAAACTGTTTTTT.

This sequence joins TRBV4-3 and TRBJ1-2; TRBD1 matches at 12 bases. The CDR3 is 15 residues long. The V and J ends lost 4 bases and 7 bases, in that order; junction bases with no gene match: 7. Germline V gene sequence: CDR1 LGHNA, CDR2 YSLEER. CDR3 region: CASSPRGQGAGGYTF. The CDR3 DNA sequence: TGCGCCAGCAGCCCGCGGGGACAGGGGGCCGGTGGCTACACCTTC.

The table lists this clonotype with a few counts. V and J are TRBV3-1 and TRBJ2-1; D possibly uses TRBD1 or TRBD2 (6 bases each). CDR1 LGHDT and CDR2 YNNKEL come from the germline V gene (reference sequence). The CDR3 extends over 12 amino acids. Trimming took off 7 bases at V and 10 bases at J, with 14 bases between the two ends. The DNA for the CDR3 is TGTGCCAGCAACCTCGGGGGCGACGAGCAGTTCTTC. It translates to CASNLGGDEQFF.

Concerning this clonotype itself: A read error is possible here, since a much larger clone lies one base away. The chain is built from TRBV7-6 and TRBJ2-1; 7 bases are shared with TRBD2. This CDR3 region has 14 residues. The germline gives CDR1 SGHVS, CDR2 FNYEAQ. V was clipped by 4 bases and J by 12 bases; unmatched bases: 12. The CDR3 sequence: CASSSPTSPPRQFF. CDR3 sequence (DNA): TGTGCCAGCAGCTCTCCGACTAGCCCCCCGAGGCAGTTCTTC. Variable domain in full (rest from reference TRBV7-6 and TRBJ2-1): GAGVSQSPRYKVTKRGQDVALRCDPISGHVSLYWYRQALGQGPEFLTYFNYEAQQDKSGLPNDRFSAERPEGSISTLTIQRTEQRDSAMYRCASSSPTSPPRQFFGPGTRLTVL.

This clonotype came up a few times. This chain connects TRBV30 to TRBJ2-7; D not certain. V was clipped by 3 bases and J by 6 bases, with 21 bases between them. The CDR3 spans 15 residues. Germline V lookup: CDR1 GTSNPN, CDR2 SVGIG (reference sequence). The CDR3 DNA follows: TGTGCCTGGAGCACGCCGGCAAGAAAAGTATCCGAGCAGTACTTC. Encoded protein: CAWSTPARKVSEQYF.

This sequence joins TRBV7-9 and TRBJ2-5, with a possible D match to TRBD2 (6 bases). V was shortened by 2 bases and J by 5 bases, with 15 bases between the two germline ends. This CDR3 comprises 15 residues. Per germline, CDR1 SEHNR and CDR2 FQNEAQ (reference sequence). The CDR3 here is CASSLIARGGETQYF. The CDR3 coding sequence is TGTGCCAGCAGCTTAATCGCCAGAGGAGGGGAGACCCAGTACTTC.

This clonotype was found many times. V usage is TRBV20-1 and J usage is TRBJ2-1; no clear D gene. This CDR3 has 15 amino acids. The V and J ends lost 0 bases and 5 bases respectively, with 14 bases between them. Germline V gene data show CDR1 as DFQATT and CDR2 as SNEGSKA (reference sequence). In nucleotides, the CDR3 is TGCAGTGCTAGAGATCTCTCCCGGAACCACAATGAGCAGTTCTTC. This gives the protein CSARDLSRNHNEQFF.